This T cell receptor beta chain was retrieved from a study of shared clonotypes between healthy human individuals. Here immunoSEQ multiplex PCR was the method, and the copy in TCRdb shows in-frame clones only, minus some. The table lists under 2,500,000 clones, more than 90% of them singletons, with about 0.13% in the top ten. The CDR3 loop spans 14 amino acids. The germline CDR1 and CDR2 sequences are SGHAT and FQNNGV. The germline V and J ends were trimmed by 4 bases and 6 bases, with 14 bases remaining between them. Material: naive CD4+ T cells sorted from blood. Sample subset: CD45RA+ positively selected. This chain connects TRBV11-2 to TRBJ2-3; D is possibly TRBD2 (6 bases). The receptor was isolated from a young man in good health. CDR3 region: CASSSGGPWDTQYF. CDR3 bases: TGTGCCAGCAGCTCAGGAGGGCCCTGGGATACGCAGTATTTT.